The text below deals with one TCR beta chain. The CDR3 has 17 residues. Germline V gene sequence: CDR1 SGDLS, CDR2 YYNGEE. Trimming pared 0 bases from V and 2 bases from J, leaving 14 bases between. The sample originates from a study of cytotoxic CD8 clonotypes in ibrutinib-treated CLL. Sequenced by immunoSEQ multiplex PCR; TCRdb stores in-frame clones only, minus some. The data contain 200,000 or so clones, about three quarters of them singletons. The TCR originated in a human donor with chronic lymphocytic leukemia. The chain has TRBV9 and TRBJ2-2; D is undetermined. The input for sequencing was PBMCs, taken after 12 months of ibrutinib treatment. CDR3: CASSVAGTFDNTGELFF. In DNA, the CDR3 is TGTGCCAGCAGCGTAGCTGGTACCTTCGATAACACCGGGGAGCTGTTTTTT.